These T cell receptor beta chains were read from a single sample in a study of glioma-infiltrating T cells after dendritic cell vaccination. TCRdb's table, derived via immunoSEQ multiplex PCR, lists solely in-frame clones and lacks some. This table has about 92,000 clones, 85% to 90% appearing once. The starting material was blood, obtained before dendritic cell vaccination. Receptor source: a human donor with glioblastoma. Both conserved end residues are part of each CDR3. A D gene is named only where the DNA matches it firmly.

v_gene,d_gene,j_gene,CDR3aa,CDR3nt
TRBV5-6,.,TRBJ1-4,CASSLQREEKLFF,TGTGCCAGCAGCCTGCAGCGGGAGGAAAAACTGTTTTTT
TRBV6-5,.,TRBJ1-6,CASSQGPNSPLHF,TGTGCCAGCAGTCAGGGGCCGAATTCACCCCTCCACTTT
TRBV18,TRBD1,TRBJ1-2,CASSPLGTGGNYGYTF,TGTGCCAGCTCACCACTAGGGACAGGGGGGAACTATGGCTACACCTTC
TRBV4-1,TRBD1,TRBJ2-7,CASSQEGTGGFYEQYF,TGCGCCAGCAGCCAAGAAGGGACAGGGGGTTTCTACGAGCAGTACTTC
TRBV18,TRBD1,TRBJ1-5,CASSPAQGAHQPQHF,TGTGCCAGCTCACCAGCCCAGGGGGCCCATCAGCCCCAGCATTTT
TRBV4-1,TRBD2,TRBJ2-5,CASSQPFLAEETQYF,TGCGCCAGCAGCCAACCATTTCTAGCGGAAGAGACCCAGTACTTC
TRBV7-8,.,TRBJ1-4,CASSSINFPGHLGEKLFF,TGTGCCAGCAGCTCAATCAACTTCCCGGGACACCTAGGGGAAAAACTGTTTTTT
TRBV18,TRBD1,TRBJ1-5,CASSPGTGGSQPQHF,TGTGCCAGCTCACCCGGAACAGGGGGCTCTCAGCCCCAGCATTTT
TRBV6-5,.,TRBJ1-2,CASSYGPYGYTF,TGTGCCAGCAGTTACGGGCCCTATGGCTACACCTTC
TRBV9,TRBD2,TRBJ2-3,CASSDTLAGRDTQYF,TGTGCCAGCAGCGATACCCTAGCGGGGAGAGATACGCAGTATTTT
TRBV7-6,.,TRBJ2-5,CASSPTGSAFDQYF,TGTGCCAGCAGCCCTACAGGGAGTGCCTTCGACCAGTACTTC
TRBV19,.,TRBJ2-3,CASSVAISLGAGYTQYF,TGTGCCAGTAGTGTAGCGATTTCTTTGGGAGCAGGTTATACGCAGTATTTT
TRBV13,TRBD1,TRBJ1-2,CASSLTYAGTGNYGYTF,TGTGCCAGCAGCTTAACTTACGCCGGGACAGGGAACTATGGCTACACCTTC
TRBV30,TRBD1,TRBJ1-4,CAADRENEKLFF,TGTGCCGCAGACAGGGAAAATGAAAAACTGTTTTTT
TRBV15,TRBD1,TRBJ2-7,CATFSGQGEDEQYF,TGTGCCACCTTTTCGGGACAGGGAGAGGACGAGCAGTACTTC
TRBV4-3,.,TRBJ1-1,CASSQGPGTEAFF,TGCGCCAGCAGCCAAGGGCCAGGCACTGAAGCTTTCTTT
TRBV27,.,TRBJ2-7,CASKLTGQTYEQYF,TGTGCCAGCAAGCTCACAGGGCAAACCTACGAGCAGTACTTC
TRBV27,TRBD2,TRBJ2-7,CASSLSGGRVEQYF,TGTGCCAGCAGCCTTAGCGGGGGGAGAGTCGAGCAGTACTTC
TRBV11-2,TRBD1,TRBJ2-7,CASSPRDRRYYEQYF,TGTGCCAGCAGCCCGCGGGACAGGCGGTACTACGAGCAGTACTTC
TRBV2,.,TRBJ1-5,CASRPLEGYSNQPQHF,TGTGCCAGCAGGCCGCTGGAGGGTTATAGCAATCAGCCCCAGCATTTT
TRBV28,.,TRBJ1-1,CASTLGQSQNTEAFF,TGTGCCAGCACTCTCGGACAGTCTCAGAACACTGAAGCTTTCTTT
TRBV4-1,.,TRBJ2-7,CASSQAAGYEQYF,TGCGCCAGCAGCCAAGCGGCAGGTTACGAGCAGTACTTC
TRBV29-1,.,TRBJ1-2,CSVEDRSDGYTF,TGCAGCGTTGAAGACAGGTCGGATGGCTACACCTTC
TRBV4-1,.,TRBJ2-7,CASSQAEVGRIYEQYF,TGCGCCAGCAGCCAAGCGGAAGTCGGGAGAATCTACGAGCAGTACTTC
TRBV27,.,TRBJ1-1,CASSSRRDKNTEAFF,TGTGCCAGCAGTTCCCGCCGGGACAAGAACACTGAAGCTTTCTTT